This is a list of T cell receptor beta chains from one sample in a study of blood T cell repertoires in COVID-19. Measured with immunoSEQ multiplex PCR; TCRdb has only the in-frame clones, and not every one. The table records roughly 300,000 clones, more than 75% of them present only once. The source material was PBMCs or T cells enriched from blood (not recorded which). These receptors were collected from a young woman who had recovered from COVID-19. Both conserved end residues are part of each CDR3. Fields, in order: V gene, clone size, J gene, CDR3 protein. Expanded clones are given a class, and other clones once, few, many or no size at all.

>TRBV5-5|-|TRBJ2-7
CASSLTGGGEQYF
>TRBV5-1|-|TRBJ1-6
CASSLWGGGSYNSPLHF
>TRBV2|once|TRBJ1-5
CASGWGPSNQPQHF
>TRBV12-3/TRBV12-4|-|TRBJ2-1
CASSRQGSEQFF
>TRBV27|-|TRBJ1-1
CASRSRGTTEAFF
>TRBV15|-|TRBJ2-6
CATSRDRESGANVLTF
>TRBV5-4|-|TRBJ1-4
CASSLPGGENEKLFF
>TRBV3-1/TRBV3-2|-|TRBJ1-3
CASSQAVHPGNTIYF
>TRBV5-8|-|TRBJ1-4
CASSRSDRGEKLFF
>TRBV6-5|-|TRBJ2-5
CASSLLEQGTQYF
>TRBV2|-|TRBJ1-5
CASSVDRGESNQPQHF
>TRBV19|-|TRBJ2-3
CASSPNRAYTDTQYF
>TRBV30|few|TRBJ1-2
CAWSVSQFRAGANYGYTF
>TRBV19|-|TRBJ2-1
CASSIRDRLGTSYNEQFF
>TRBV4-1|-|TRBJ2-2
CASSQEVLAANTGELFF
>TRBV5-8|-|TRBJ2-2
CASSLVPSGGLATGELFF
>TRBV24-1|-|TRBJ1-2
CATSSQQGYGYTF
>TRBV5-1|-|TRBJ2-7
CASSLSQGPGYEQYF
>TRBV5-1|-|TRBJ1-3
CASTPSGGTGGNTIYF
>TRBV7-2|once|TRBJ1-1
CASSRDSDTEAFF
>TRBV12-5|-|TRBJ2-2
CASGPGDGNTGELFF